This TCR beta chain stems from a study of identical twins. Trimming took off 0 bases at V and 3 bases at J, with 12 bases between the two ends. CDR1 and CDR2 from the germline V gene are SQVTM and ANQGSEA. CDR3 size: 14 residues. Using its own MiXCR run on the 5' RACE reads, TCRdb lists one record per CDR3 protein. The sample lists 690,000 or so distinct CDR3 sequences, 8% to 9% occurring once. This clonotype was counted many times. Its target is unknown. Regarding the study as a whole: Because invariant MAIT and iNKT cells could be present, zero-insertion analyses could be partly confounded. Insertions were fewer in abundant cord blood beta clonotypes, whereas memory repertoires showed none of this pattern.

A further study also used this sample, focusing on yellow fever vaccine responses in identical twins. This second study says: Twins' vaccine T cell responses were reported to seem partly convergent and partly personalized.

The sequence was collected from a woman younger than 30 in good health. This chain links TRBV29-1 with TRBJ2-7; the D gene could be TRBD1 or TRBD2 (5 bases each). Sequenced: PBMCs. The CDR3 spells CSVEEPGRGYEQYF. CDR3 nucleotides: TGCAGCGTTGAAGAGCCGGGACGGGGCTACGAGCAGTACTTC.